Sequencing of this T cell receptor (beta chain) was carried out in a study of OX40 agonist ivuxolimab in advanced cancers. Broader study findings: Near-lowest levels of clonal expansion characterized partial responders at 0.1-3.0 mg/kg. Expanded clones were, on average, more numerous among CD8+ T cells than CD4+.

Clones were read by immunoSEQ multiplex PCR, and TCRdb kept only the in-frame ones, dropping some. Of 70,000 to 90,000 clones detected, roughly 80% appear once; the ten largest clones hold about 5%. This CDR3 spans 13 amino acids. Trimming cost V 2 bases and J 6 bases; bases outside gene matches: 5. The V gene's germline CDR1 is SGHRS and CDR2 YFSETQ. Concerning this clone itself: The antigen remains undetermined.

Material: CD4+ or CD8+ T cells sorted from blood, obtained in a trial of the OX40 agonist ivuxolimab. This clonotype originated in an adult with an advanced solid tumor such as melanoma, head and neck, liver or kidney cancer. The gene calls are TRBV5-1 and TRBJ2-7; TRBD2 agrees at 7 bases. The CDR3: CASSFAGVPEQYF. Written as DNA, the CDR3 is TGCGCCAGCAGCTTTGCGGGAGTCCCCGAGCAGTACTTC.